Here is one T cell receptor (beta chain) with its context. Its matching antigen is unknown. This entry comes from a study of cytomegalovirus exposure and HLA in healthy donors. Overall study findings and caveats: A previous analysis found most TCR beta V segments productive roughly 87% or roughly 30% of the time. Immune exposure data for these donors was limited to CMV serostatus.

13 Jbeta primers and 60 Vbeta primers were used for the PCR. Repertoires were generated with immunoSEQ multiplex PCR, while TCRdb's copy carries only in-frame clones and drops some. The sample includes 150,000 or so clones, around 84% of them seen just once. Trimming took 1 base from V and 0 from J; bases not matched to a gene: 12. The CDR3 extends over 18 amino acids. From germline, CDR1 is GTSNPN and CDR2 SVGIG (reference sequence). The V and J genes are TRBV30 and TRBJ1-3; 7 bases align to TRBD1. The material sequenced was PBMCs. This receptor was obtained from a man aged 18 to 35 in good health and CMV-seronegative. The CDR3 here is CAWSEGASFLSSGNTIYF. In nucleotides, the CDR3 is TGTGCCTGGAGTGAGGGGGCATCTTTCCTTAGCTCTGGAAACACCATATATTTT.